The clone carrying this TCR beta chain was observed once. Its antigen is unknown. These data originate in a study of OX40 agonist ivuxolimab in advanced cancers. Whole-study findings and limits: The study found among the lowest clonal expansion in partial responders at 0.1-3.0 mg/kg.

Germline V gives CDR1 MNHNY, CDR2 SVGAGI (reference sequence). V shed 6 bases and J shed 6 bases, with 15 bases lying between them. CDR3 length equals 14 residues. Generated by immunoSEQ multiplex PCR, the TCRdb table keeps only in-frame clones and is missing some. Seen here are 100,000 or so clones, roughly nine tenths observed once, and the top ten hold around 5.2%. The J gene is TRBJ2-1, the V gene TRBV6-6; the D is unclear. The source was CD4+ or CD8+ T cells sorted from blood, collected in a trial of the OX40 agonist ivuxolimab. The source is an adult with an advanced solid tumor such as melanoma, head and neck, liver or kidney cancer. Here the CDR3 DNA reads TGTGCCAGCAGCTCTTTCATGTCTAGCAATGAGCAGTTCTTC. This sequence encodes CASSSFMSSNEQFF.